A single sample gave rise to the 21 T cell receptor beta chains below, sequenced in a study of siplizumab effects on memory and regulatory T cells. Sequencing was performed with immunoSEQ multiplex PCR; in TCRdb, only in-frame clones are kept and a portion is missing. In the table there are some 97,000 clones, around 92% of which are singletons. Sequencing was carried out using Tregs sorted from blood. Every receptor here comes from a human donor in good health.

The chain combines TRBV15 with TRBJ1-1; possible D gene TRBD1, 5 bases. The germline V gene encodes CDR1 LNHNV and CDR2 YYDKDF (reference sequence). With 4 bases removed from V and 5 bases from J, the gap between germline ends came to 14 bases. CDR3 length equals 14 residues. The CDR3 here is CATSISAGRTEAFF. The CDR3 bases are TGTGCCACCAGCATCTCTGCAGGGCGGACTGAAGCTTTCTTT.

The DNA of the CDR3 is TGTGCCAGCAGTTTACGGGCGGGCGTTTTCACAGATACGCAGTATTTT. Translation: CASSLRAGVFTDTQYF. The rearrangement joins TRBV27 to TRBJ2-3; possible D gene TRBD2, 5 bases. The germline gives CDR1 MNHEY, CDR2 SMNVEV (reference sequence). There are 16 residues in the CDR3. V lost 2 bases and J lost 2, with 14 bases in between.

The V call is TRBV18, the J call TRBJ1-1, with a weak D call TRBD1 (6 bases). This CDR3 region has 15 residues. The germline V gene has CDR1 KGHSH and CDR2 LQKENI. The V and J ends lost 6 bases and 4 bases respectively, with 18 bases between them. CDR3 residues: CASSLGQSKGTEAFF. DNA of the CDR3: TGTGCCAGCTCCCTTGGACAGAGTAAAGGCACTGAAGCTTTCTTT.

With respect to this clone: The sample holds other DNA sequences that translate to the same CDR3. The chain carries TRBV19 and TRBJ1-3; 10 nucleotides align to TRBD1. Germline assignment: CDR1 LNHDA and CDR2 SQIVND (reference sequence). The CDR3 runs 14 residues. J lost 0 bases, V lost 8 bases, and 1 base had no gene match. The CDR3 here is CASRDRGSGNTIYF. In DNA, the CDR3 is TGTGCCAGTCGGGACAGGGGCTCTGGAAACACCATATATTTT.

CDR3 bases: TGTGCCACCAGCAGAGATCTGCTGGGAAAGTGGGAAAAACTGTTTTTT. This gives the protein CATSRDLLGKWEKLFF. The chain employs TRBV15 and TRBJ1-4; D unclear. V shed 0 bases and J shed 8 bases, with 16 bases lying between them. From germline, CDR1 is LNHNV and CDR2 YYDKDF (reference sequence). CDR3 length: 16 residues.

The chain uses TRBV7-9 and TRBJ1-3, with 9 bases aligning to TRBD1. Germline values: CDR1 SEHNR, CDR2 FQNEAQ (reference sequence). The length of the CDR3 is 14 residues. The trim removed 11 bases at V and 6 bases at J, leaving 11 bases unmatched. CDR3: CAVTTRDRANTIYF. CDR3 coding DNA: TGTGCCGTAACAACCCGGGACAGGGCAAACACCATATATTTT.

The CDR3 loop reads CASSYSRGESYGYTF. In nucleotides, the CDR3 is TGTGCCAGCAGTTACTCAAGGGGGGAATCCTATGGCTACACCTTC. The chain carries TRBV6-5 and TRBJ1-2, with TRBD1 as a possible D gene (6 bases). Trimming removed 0 bases at V and 4 bases at J, with 12 bases between. The CDR3 has 15 residues. Germline CDR1 is MNHEY and CDR2 is SVGAGI.

The chain combines TRBV27 with TRBJ2-1; D is possibly TRBD2 (6 bases). Germline values: CDR1 MNHEY, CDR2 SMNVEV (reference sequence). Trimming took off 5 bases at V and 6 bases at J, with 23 bases between the two ends. There are 17 residues in the CDR3. CDR3 sequence reads: CASSPRLGGIVFNEQFF. The CDR3 DNA follows: TGTGCCAGCAGTCCCCGACTGGGCGGGATAGTATTCAATGAGCAGTTCTTC.

V usage is TRBV28 and J usage is TRBJ2-7; D possibly uses TRBD1 or TRBD2 (5 bases each). Trimming left V 3 bases short and J 6 bases short, with 12 bases between. This CDR3 has 13 amino acids. CDR1 is MDHEN and CDR2 is SYDVKM in the germline V gene. The CDR3 loop is CASSFPGTGEQYF. In nucleotides, the CDR3 is TGTGCCAGCAGTTTTCCGGGAACAGGCGAGCAGTACTTC.

V is TRBV14 and J is TRBJ2-5, with D unclear. V shed 3 bases and J shed 5 bases, with 10 bases lying between them. The CDR3 contains 13 residues. The germline V gene encodes CDR1 SGHDN and CDR2 FVKESK. The CDR3 region is CASSHQRRETQYF. As DNA, the CDR3 is TGTGCCAGCAGCCACCAAAGGCGGGAGACCCAGTACTTC. The whole variable domain, filled in from reference TRBV14 and TRBJ2-5, reads EAGVTQFPSHSVIEKGQTVTLRCDPISGHDNLYWYRRVMGKEIKFLLHFVKESKQDESGMPNNRFLAERTGGTYSTLKVQPAELEDSGVYFCASSHQRRETQYFGPGTRLLVL.

This rearrangement joins TRBV27 to TRBJ2-1, with D maybe TRBD2 (6 bases). Germline CDR1 MNHEY, CDR2 SMNVEV (reference sequence). The CDR3 covers 14 residues. V was trimmed by 6 bases and J by 2 bases, leaving 11 bases between them. CDR3 amino acids: CASRGGSTYNEQFF. The CDR3 DNA sequence: TGTGCCAGCAGAGGAGGGAGTACCTACAATGAGCAGTTCTTC.

CDR3 DNA sequence: TGTGCCAGCTCAACCCGACTAGCGGGATTTCTTAATGAGCAGTTCTTC. It codes for CASSTRLAGFLNEQFF. This chain joins TRBV18 and TRBJ2-1, with 11 bases aligning to TRBD2. Germline-derived CDR1 and CDR2 are KGHSH and LQKENI. The CDR3 sequence is 16 residues long. Germline trimming cut 5 bases from V and 7 bases from J; bases unmatched to any gene: 10.

V and J are TRBV5-1 and TRBJ2-7; D not resolved. Trimming removed 0 bases at V and 6 bases at J, with 4 bases between. The CDR3 totals 11 residues. Germline values: CDR1 SGHRS, CDR2 YFSETQ. Written as DNA, the CDR3 is TGCGCCAGCAGCTTGGAGACCGAGCAGTACTTC. Translating gives CASSLETEQYF.

The V call is TRBV11-2, the J call TRBJ2-7; 7 nucleotides match TRBD2. V shed 5 bases and J 0 bases; nucleotides not matched to a gene: 13. The CDR3 has 17 amino acids. The germline CDR1 and CDR2 sequences are SGHAT and FQNNGV. CDR3 amino acids: CASSARGVGDGSYEQYF. In DNA form, the CDR3 reads TGTGCCAGCAGCGCCCGGGGGGTGGGCGATGGCTCCTACGAGCAGTACTTC.

The chain employs TRBV6-5 and TRBJ1-1; D is unresolved. This CDR3 spans 13 amino acids. The V end was cut by 0 bases, the J end by 5 bases, with 7 bases between. Germline values: CDR1 MNHEY, CDR2 SVGAGI. The CDR3 DNA sequence: TGTGCCAGCAGTTACTCTCAGGTTACTGAAGCTTTCTTT. This translates into CASSYSQVTEAFF.

The rearrangement joins TRBV19 to TRBJ1-4, with D possibly being TRBD1 (6 bases). The V gene lost 7 bases and the J gene lost 6 bases, with 15 bases spanning the gap. Germline V gives CDR1 LNHDA, CDR2 SQIVND (reference sequence). The CDR3 runs to 14 residues. CDR3 region: CASTKSRTDEKLFF. For the CDR3, the DNA is TGTGCCAGTACCAAGAGCCGGACAGATGAAAAACTGTTTTTT.

This chain uses TRBV29-1 with TRBJ1-4; 12 nucleotides line up with TRBD1. J lost 13 bases, V lost 7 bases, and 13 bases had no gene match. CDR3 length: 14 amino acids. CDR1 is SQVTM and CDR2 is ANQGSEA in the germline V gene. DNA for the CDR3: TGCAGCGCCAGCCGGGACAGGGGGCCTAGGGTACTGTTTTTT. This encodes CSASRDRGPRVLFF.

V usage is TRBV6-5 and J usage is TRBJ1-2; possible D gene TRBD1, 6 bases. V lost 6 bases and J lost 6, with 17 bases in between. CDR3 size: 14 residues. Germline V gene sequence: CDR1 MNHEY, CDR2 SVGAGI. The CDR3 sequence is CASSSGTTGNGYTF. The CDR3 region has the DNA TGTGCCAGCAGCTCCGGGACTACAGGGAATGGCTACACCTTC.

This clone has just a few counts. The rearrangement links TRBV19 to TRBJ2-5, with no clear D. Trimming removed 3 bases from V and 0 bases from J, with 5 bases in between. The V gene's germline CDR1 is LNHDA and CDR2 SQIVND (reference sequence). The CDR3 extends over 13 amino acids. CDR3 loop: CASSIRDQETQYF. CDR3 bases: TGTGCCAGTAGTATTAGGGACCAAGAGACCCAGTACTTC.

This rearrangement joins TRBV29-1 to TRBJ2-7, with 7 bases identical to TRBD1. CDR1 is SQVTM and CDR2 is ANQGSEA in the germline V gene. With V trimmed by 6 bases and J by 1 base, 6 bases remained unmatched. This CDR3 has 13 amino acids. For the CDR3, the DNA is TGCAGCGTGAGGGGACAGAGGTCCTACGAGCAGTACTTC. This translates into CSVRGQRSYEQYF.

DNA for the CDR3: TGTGCCATCAGTGAAAGGGACGGAGGTGGGCAGCCCCAGCATTTT. Protein sequence: CAISERDGGGQPQHF. The chain couples TRBV10-3 to TRBJ1-5, with D possibly TRBD1 on 5 matching bases. Trimming took 3 bases from V and 7 from J, leaving 16 bases between them. The CDR3 consists of 15 residues. Germline loops: CDR1 ENHRY, CDR2 SYGVKD.